This T cell receptor beta chain was captured in a study of quantifying T cell responses using KT2 cells. Study summary: Reverse transcription used primers in the TCR alpha and beta constant regions.

Each cDNA got a UMI-containing oligo ligated at its 3' end. First-round PCR used around 4 cycles and beta primers RC1.1 and RC1.2 covering TRBC1 and TRBC2. One entry per CDR3 protein results from TCRdb running MiXCR on the UMI-ligation and nested PCR reads. This table has 25,000 to 40,000 distinct CDR3 sequences, 10% appearing once. This CDR3 region has 14 residues. Germline CDR1 SGHTA, CDR2 FQGNSA. V was shortened by 2 bases and J by 1 base, with 8 bases between the two germline ends. In its sample, this clonotype was seen a few times. The sample is PBMC spiked with counted cells of clone KT2. The chain joins TRBV7-2 to TRBJ1-1; D gene unclear. The origin of this receptor is a human donor. The sequencing input was PBMCs spiked with cells of the T cell clone KT2. The CDR3 DNA is TGTGCCAGCAGCTTACCCATCAGGAACACTGAAGCTTTCTTT. Its translation: CASSLPIRNTEAFF.